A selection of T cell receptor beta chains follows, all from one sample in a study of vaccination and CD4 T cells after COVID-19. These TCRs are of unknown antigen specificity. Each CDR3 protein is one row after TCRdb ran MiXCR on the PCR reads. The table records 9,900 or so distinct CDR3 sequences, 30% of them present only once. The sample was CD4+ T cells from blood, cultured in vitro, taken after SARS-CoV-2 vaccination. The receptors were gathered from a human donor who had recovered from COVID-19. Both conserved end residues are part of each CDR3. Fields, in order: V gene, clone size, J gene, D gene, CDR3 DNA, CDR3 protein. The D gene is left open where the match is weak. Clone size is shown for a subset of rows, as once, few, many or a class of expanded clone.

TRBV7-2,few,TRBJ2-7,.,TGTGCCAGCAGCTTATTTAGCGGAGCGCCCTACGAGCAGTACTTC,CASSLFSGAPYEQYF
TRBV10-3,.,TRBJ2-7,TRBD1,TGTGCCATCACCCAGGGACAGGGTCGGATCTACGAGCAGTACTTC,CAITQGQGRIYEQYF
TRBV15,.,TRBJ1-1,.,TGTGCCACCAGCAGAGTATGGGGGAATTTGAACACTGAAGCTTTCTTT,CATSRVWGNLNTEAFF
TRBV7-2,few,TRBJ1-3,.,TGTGCCAGCAGCGGGGCGTTAGGAAACACTATATATTTT,CASSGALGNTIYF
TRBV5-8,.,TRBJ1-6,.,TGTGCCAGCAAAAGGGGGGAAACCCTCCACTTT,CASKRGETLHF
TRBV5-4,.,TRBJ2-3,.,TGTGCCAGCAGGTTTCAGGGCACAGATACGCAGTATTTT,CASRFQGTDTQYF
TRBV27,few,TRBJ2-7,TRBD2,TGTGCCAGCAGTTTATCCCCAGGGCCGGGGGGGCACGAGCAGTACTTC,CASSLSPGPGGHEQYF
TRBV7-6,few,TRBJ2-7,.,TGTGCCAGCAGCTTCGACGCGACCTCCTACGAGCAGTACTTC,CASSFDATSYEQYF
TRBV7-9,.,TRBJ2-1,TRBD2,TGTGCCAGCAGCTATACTAGCGGGAGTATGAATGAGCAGTTCTTC,CASSYTSGSMNEQFF
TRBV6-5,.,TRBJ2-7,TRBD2,TGTGCCAGCAGTTACTTCGGGACTAGCGGCTCCGAGCAGTACTTC,CASSYFGTSGSEQYF
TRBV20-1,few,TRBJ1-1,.,TGCAGTGCTAAACCGGATTTGAACACTGAAGCTTTCTTT,CSAKPDLNTEAFF
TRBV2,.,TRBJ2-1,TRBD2,TGTGCCAGCAGTACGGAGGGACTAGCGCTGGATGAGCAGTTCTTC,CASSTEGLALDEQFF
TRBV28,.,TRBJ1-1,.,TGTGCCAGCAGTTTTTCGCTGCGGCAGCGGGACACTGAAGCTTTCTTT,CASSFSLRQRDTEAFF
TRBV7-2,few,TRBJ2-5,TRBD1,TGTGCCAGCAGCTTGGTGCCAGGGGGCGGAGAGACCCAGTACTTC,CASSLVPGGGETQYF
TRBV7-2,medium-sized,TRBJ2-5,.,TGTGCCAGCAGCCCGGGACCACGCCAAGAGACCCAGTACTTC,CASSPGPRQETQYF
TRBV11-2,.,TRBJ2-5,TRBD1,TGTGCCAGCAGCCCGACAGGGGGCAGGGAGACCCAGTACTTC,CASSPTGGRETQYF
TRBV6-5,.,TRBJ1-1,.,TGTGCCAGCAGTTACTCGACGTGGTTGGCGAACACTGAAGCTTTCTTT,CASSYSTWLANTEAFF
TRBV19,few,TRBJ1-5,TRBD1,TGTGCCAGTAGTATAGAAGGGCCAGGGGGCCAGCCCCAGCATTTT,CASSIEGPGGQPQHF
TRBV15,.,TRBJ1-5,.,TGTGCCACCAGAAACGATTTAGGGGGTCAGCCCCAGCATTTT,CATRNDLGGQPQHF
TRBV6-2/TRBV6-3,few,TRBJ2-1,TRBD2,TGTGCCAGCAGTTACTCGGGCGGGAGTGATGAGCAGTTCTTC,CASSYSGGSDEQFF
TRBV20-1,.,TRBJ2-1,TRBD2,TGCAGTGCTAGAGGAGTTCAGCCACTGGGAGTAGCGGGAGGGGGGGTATACAATGAGCAGTTCTTC,CSARGVQPLGVAGGGVYNEQFF
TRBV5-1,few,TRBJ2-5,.,TGCGCCAGCAGCTTGACCCAAGAGACCCAGTACTTC,CASSLTQETQYF
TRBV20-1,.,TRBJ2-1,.,TGCAGTGCCCCCGGGACCCTTATTAACAATGAGCAGTTCTTC,CSAPGTLINNEQFF
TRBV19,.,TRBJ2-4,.,TGTGCCAGTAGCAGCGGGCGGGTTGCCAAAAACATTCAGTACTTC,CASSSGRVAKNIQYF
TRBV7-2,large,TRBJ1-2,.,TGTGCCAGCAGCTTATCTCTCCCGGCGGGCGGCTACACCTTC,CASSLSLPAGGYTF
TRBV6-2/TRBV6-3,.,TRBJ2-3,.,TGTGCCAGCAGTTCAACAGGGAATACGCAGTATTTT,CASSSTGNTQYF
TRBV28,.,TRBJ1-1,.,TGTGCCAGCAGGGGAGGGCTCTACACTGAAGCTTTCTTT,CASRGGLYTEAFF
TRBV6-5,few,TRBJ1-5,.,TGTGCCAGCAGTTACGGCGGGGGGGCTCAGCCCCAGCATTTT,CASSYGGGAQPQHF
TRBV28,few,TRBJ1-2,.,TGTGCCAGCAGTTTACCCGGACTGCGCGGGGGCTACACCTTC,CASSLPGLRGGYTF
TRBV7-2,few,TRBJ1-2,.,TGTGCCAGCAGCCTCCAGGGGTCCCTAGCTAACTATGGCTACACCTTC,CASSLQGSLANYGYTF
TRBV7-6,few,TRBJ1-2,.,TGTGCCAGCAGCCCTAACCCGACAGATTATGGCTACACCTTC,CASSPNPTDYGYTF
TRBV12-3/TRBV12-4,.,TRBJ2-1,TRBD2,TGTGCCAGTCGGTTCCGGACTAGCGGGGTATACAATGAGCAGTTCTTC,CASRFRTSGVYNEQFF
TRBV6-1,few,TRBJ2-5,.,TGTGCCAGCAGTGAACGGAGGTTGAGCGAGACCCAGTACTTC,CASSERRLSETQYF
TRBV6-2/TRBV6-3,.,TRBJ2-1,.,TGTGCCAGCAGTTCCCTCTCCTACAATGAGCAGTTCTTC,CASSSLSYNEQFF
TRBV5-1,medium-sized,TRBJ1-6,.,TGCGCCAGCAGCCAATGGGCCGGAGGGGCCAATTCACCCCTCCACTTT,CASSQWAGGANSPLHF
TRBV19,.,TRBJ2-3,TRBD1,TGTGCCAGCCGGGACAGGACAGATACGCAGTATTTT,CASRDRTDTQYF
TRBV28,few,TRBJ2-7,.,TGTGCCAGCTCCCTTTTTCGAGCCTCCTACGAGCAGTACTTC,CASSLFRASYEQYF
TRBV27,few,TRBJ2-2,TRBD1,TGTGCCAGCACAAACAGGGGGAACACCGGGGAGCTGTTTTTT,CASTNRGNTGELFF
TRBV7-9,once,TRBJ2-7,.,TGTGCCAGCAGCTTAGCGGGGCCAAACGAGCAGTACTTC,CASSLAGPNEQYF
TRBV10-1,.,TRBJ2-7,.,TGCGCCAGCAGTGAAGGAGGGAGTGGCTCCTACGAGCAGTACTTC,CASSEGGSGSYEQYF
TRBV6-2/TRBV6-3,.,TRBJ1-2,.,TGTGCCAGCAGTTACCTCGGAAGGTCAAACTATGGCTACACCTTC,CASSYLGRSNYGYTF
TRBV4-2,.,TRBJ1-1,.,TGTGCCAGCAGCCAAGATTCGCGCCGGGGCTCAACTGAAGCTTTCTTT,CASSQDSRRGSTEAFF
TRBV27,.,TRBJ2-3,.,TGTGCCAGCAGTTTATCAGTCGACGGAGGTTCAGATACGCAGTATTTT,CASSLSVDGGSDTQYF
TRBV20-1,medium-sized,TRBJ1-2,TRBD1,TGCAGTGCTAGAGGCTACAGCGGGGACAGGTTGGGCTACACCTTC,CSARGYSGDRLGYTF
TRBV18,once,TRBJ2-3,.,TGTGCCAGCTCACCGAAAGCCGATACTAGCACAGATACGCAGTATTTT,CASSPKADTSTDTQYF